These 31 T cell receptor beta chains were sequenced from one sample in a study of T-cell reconstitution after alpha-beta-depleted transplantation in children. Unique molecular identifiers were used to barcode this TCRbeta library. TCRdb reprocessed the PCR reads with MiXCR, giving one entry per CDR3 protein. Here the sample spans some 200,000 distinct CDR3 sequences, roughly 9.1% being singletons. The sample was PBMCs, mostly from graft donor cells, taken 360 days after TCRalphabeta/CD19-depleted stem cell transplant. These receptors came from a male patient aged 2-15 years who had a stem cell transplant for acute myeloid leukemia, so the T cells may come from the graft donor.

This clonotype has a count of ten or more. The chain couples TRBV7-9 to TRBJ2-5, with 8 bases fitting TRBD1. Per germline, CDR1 SEHNR and CDR2 FQNEAQ (reference sequence). J lost 1 base, V lost 2 bases, and 6 bases had no gene match. This CDR3 comprises 16 residues. The DNA for the CDR3 is TGTGCCAGCAGCTTACCAATCCAGGGGGCCCAAGAGACCCAGTACTTC. It encodes CASSLPIQGAQETQYF.

The DNA for the CDR3 is TGTGCCAGCAGACCAGCGCCAGCGGGGGGACGACGCTCCTACAATGAGCAGTTCTTC. Encoded protein: CASRPAPAGGRRSYNEQFF. This rearrangement joins TRBV7-8 to TRBJ2-1, with TRBD2 matching 9 bases. This CDR3 is 19 amino acids long. Germline trimming cut 6 bases from V and 0 bases from J; bases unmatched to any gene: 15. Germline loops: CDR1 SGHVS, CDR2 FQNEAQ.

In its sample, this clonotype was seen many times. The rearrangement links TRBV4-2 to TRBJ1-6; TRBD1 matches at 7 bases. J was trimmed by 9 bases and V by 1 base; bases with no gene match: 3. The CDR3 runs to 14 residues. The germline gives CDR1 LGHNA, CDR2 YNFKEQ. The CDR3, as DNA: TGTGCCAGCAGCCAAGGACAGGGAGGTTCACCCCTCCACTTT. Its protein product is CASSQGQGGSPLHF.

The chain couples TRBV27 to TRBJ2-3; TRBD2 agrees at 7 bases. Germline values: CDR1 MNHEY, CDR2 SMNVEV (reference sequence). CDR3 length: 16 amino acids. V trimming: 6 bases; J trimming: 0 bases; junction bases outside the gene matches: 9. The chain's CDR3 is CASRSGTQFSTDTQYF. Here the CDR3 DNA reads TGTGCCAGCAGAAGCGGGACTCAATTTAGCACAGATACGCAGTATTTT.

At least ten counts were recorded for this clonotype. This chain uses TRBV20-1 with TRBJ2-5; D gene unclear. V gave up 3 bases and J gave up 0 bases, with 8 bases separating them. Per the germline V gene, CDR1 is DFQATT and CDR2 is SNEGSKA (reference sequence). The CDR3 is 13 amino acids. The CDR3 bases are TGCAGTGCTAGGGGCATGTACCAAGAGACCCAGTACTTC. Translation gives CSARGMYQETQYF.

This rearrangement joins TRBV7-2 to TRBJ2-2; 11 positions match TRBD2. CDR3 length: 15 amino acids. The V segment lost 6 bases and the J segment 5 bases; nucleotides outside the gene matches: 5. Per the germline V gene, CDR1 is SGHTA and CDR2 is FQGNSA. The CDR3 here is CASSPASGRTGELFF. DNA for the CDR3: TGTGCCAGCAGTCCGGCTAGCGGGAGGACCGGGGAGCTGTTTTTT.

In DNA form, the CDR3 reads TGTGCCAGTAGTATAGCTGGGGGCCCTACGCGGAGCTCCTACAATGAGCAGTTCTTC. It is translated as CASSIAGGPTRSSYNEQFF. This chain joins TRBV19 and TRBJ2-1, with D possibly matching TRBD1 (6 bases). The CDR3 sequence is 19 residues long. In germline, CDR1 is LNHDA, CDR2 SQIVND (reference sequence). Trimming removed 1 base at V and 0 bases at J, with 19 bases between.

This clonotype was counted ten times or more. CDR3 bases: TGTGCCAGCAGTCTCACAGGGCGGAACACTGAAGCTTTCTTT. Its translation: CASSLTGRNTEAFF. V gene TRBV12-3 or TRBV12-4 combines with J gene TRBJ1-1, with a possible D match to TRBD1 (6 bases). The CDR3 covers 14 residues. V was clipped by 5 bases and J by 1 base, with 11 bases between them.

This clonotype has at least ten counts. J is TRBJ2-1 and V is TRBV12-3 or TRBV12-4; no reliable D call. V gave up 3 bases and J gave up 9 bases, with 9 bases separating them. CDR3 length: 12 amino acids. The CDR3 nucleotides read TGTGCCAGCAGTTTCCGGGTGGGTGAGCAGTTCTTC. Its translation is CASSFRVGEQFF.

On this clonotype: The conserved phenylalanine or tryptophan is not found at the CDR3 terminus, so this likely reflects a read error. The chain recombines TRBV28 with TRBJ1-5; TRBD1 might be the D (5 bases). V lost 6 bases and J lost 2, with 14 bases in between. This CDR3 has 15 residues. The germline V gene has CDR1 MDHEN and CDR2 SYDVKM. CDR3 sequence reads: CASRYEGMGNQPQHY. Written as DNA, the CDR3 is TGTGCCAGCAGATATGAGGGGATGGGCAATCAGCCCCAGCATTAT.

This clonotype has a handful of counts. The rearrangement links TRBV4-1 to TRBJ2-2; possibly TRBD1 or TRBD2 for D (6 bases each). This CDR3 spans 15 amino acids. In germline, CDR1 is MGHRA, CDR2 YSYEKL. Trimming shortened V by 6 bases and J by 5 bases, and 16 bases separated the two germline ends. CDR3: CASRTRGVETGELFF. Written as DNA, the CDR3 is TGCGCCAGCAGGACAAGGGGGGTTGAAACCGGGGAGCTGTTTTTT.

This clonotype was picked up many times. The chain recombines TRBV5-5 with TRBJ2-7, with a tentative D call TRBD2 (6 bases). With 0 bases removed from V and 4 bases from J, the gap between germline ends came to 8 bases. The CDR3 extends over 13 amino acids. Germline CDR1 is SGHKS and CDR2 is YYEKEE (reference sequence). CDR3 sequence (DNA): TGTGCCAGCAGCTTGGTTCGGGGGTACGAGCAGTACGTC. This translates into CASSLVRGYEQYV.

V gene TRBV4-2 combines with J gene TRBJ2-3; perhaps TRBD1 as D (5 bases). The germline CDR1 and CDR2 sequences are LGHNA and YNFKEQ. V gave up 1 base and J gave up 0 bases, with 17 bases separating them. The CDR3 covers 18 residues. The CDR3 is CASSQALAQGSSTDTQYF. The DNA for the CDR3 is TGTGCCAGCAGCCAAGCCCTCGCTCAGGGCTCTAGCACAGATACGCAGTATTTT.

This clonotype has only a few counts. This chain connects TRBV24-1 to TRBJ2-7, with 9 bases identical to TRBD1. The CDR3 has 13 amino acids. Germline V CDR1 and CDR2: KGHDR, SFDVKD. With V trimmed by 11 bases and J by 3 bases, 7 bases remained unmatched. CDR3 loop: CANRDRVLYEQYV. CDR3 coding DNA: TGTGCCAACCGGGACAGGGTTCTCTACGAGCAGTACGTC.

The CDR3 DNA follows: TGCGCCAGCAGCTTCTACGGGGGGGAGACCCAGTACTTC. Its protein is CASSFYGGETQYF. This sequence joins TRBV5-1 and TRBJ2-5; 7 nucleotides agree with TRBD2. Trimming removed 2 bases from V and 5 bases from J; junction bases left unmatched: 3. Per the germline V gene, CDR1 is SGHRS and CDR2 is YFSETQ. There are 13 residues in the CDR3.

This clonotype has only a few counts. The V and J genes are TRBV6-5 and TRBJ2-1; no definite D call. Germline V CDR1 and CDR2: MNHEY, SVGAGI. The CDR3 is 14 amino acids. The germline V and J ends were trimmed by 0 bases and 4 bases, with 7 bases remaining between them. DNA of the CDR3: TGTGCCAGCAGTTACTCGGCGGAATACAATGAGCAGTTCTTC. Translated, it gives CASSYSAEYNEQFF.

The gene calls are TRBV11-2 and TRBJ1-6; D is uncertain. Germline values: CDR1 SGHAT, CDR2 FQNNGV. The length of the CDR3 is 12 residues. V gave up 3 bases and J gave up 6 bases, with 3 bases separating them. The CDR3: CASSFSNSPLHF. The CDR3 DNA follows: TGTGCCAGCAGCTTCAGTAATTCACCCCTCCACTTT. Using reference TRBV11-2 and TRBJ1-6 for the parts outside the CDR3, the full variable domain is EAGVAQSPRYKIIEKRQSVAFWCNPISGHATLYWYQQILGQGPKLLIQFQNNGVVDDSQLPKDRFSAERLKGVDSTLKIQPAKLEDSAVYLCASSFSNSPLHFGNGTRLTVT.

The chain has TRBV11-2 and TRBJ2-7, with a weak D call TRBD2 (7 bases). V dropped 3 bases and J dropped 0 bases, with 15 bases sitting between them. CDR1 SGHAT and CDR2 FQNNGV come from the germline V gene. The CDR3 spans 16 residues. The CDR3 sequence is CASSLCGGLPSYEQYV. In DNA, the CDR3 is TGTGCCAGCAGCTTGTGCGGGGGCCTTCCCTCCTACGAGCAGTACGTC.

This clonotype showed up just a few times. This chain links TRBV20-1 with TRBJ1-5; 10 bases fit TRBD1. Germline trimming cut 4 bases from V and 5 bases from J; bases unmatched to any gene: 5. Per the germline V gene, CDR1 is DFQATT and CDR2 is SNEGSKA (reference sequence). The CDR3 extends over 14 amino acids. The CDR3 is CSATLGTGDQPQHF. In nucleotides, the CDR3 is TGCAGTGCTACACTCGGGACAGGGGATCAGCCCCAGCATTTT.

This rearrangement joins TRBV5-1 to TRBJ1-2; 10 nucleotides agree with TRBD1. In germline, CDR1 is SGHRS, CDR2 YFSETQ. After removal of 1 base from V and 4 bases from J, the junction contained 7 bases not matched to a gene. This CDR3 region has 16 residues. CDR3 loop: CASSLRRDRGPYGYTF. CDR3 sequence (DNA): TGCGCCAGCAGCTTGAGGCGGGACAGGGGACCCTATGGCTACACCTTC.

This clonotype was observed a handful of times. This chain links TRBV6-2 or TRBV6-3 with TRBJ2-7; D is possibly TRBD2 (5 bases). The CDR3 runs 13 residues. CDR1 is MNHEY and CDR2 is SVGEGT in the germline V gene. The V end lost 0 bases, the J end lost 7 bases, and 10 bases lay between the germline ends. CDR3 in DNA: TGTGCCAGCAGTTACTCGGCCGGGAAGGAGCAGTACGTC. Amino acid sequence: CASSYSAGKEQYV.

The table lists this clonotype with many counts. The chain is built from TRBV15 and TRBJ2-1; D ambiguous. This CDR3 comprises 15 residues. Trimming stripped 5 bases from V and 0 bases from J, with 11 bases between. CDR1 and CDR2 (germline): LNHNV, YYDKDF (reference sequence). The CDR3 nucleotides are TGTGCCACCAGCCCCGGGTCCAGCTCCTACAATGAGCAGTTCTTC. It encodes CATSPGSSSYNEQFF.

This chain joins TRBV10-3 and TRBJ2-5, with D possibly TRBD2 on 6 matching bases. Trimming took off 3 bases at V and 2 bases at J, with 10 bases between the two ends. Germline V gene sequence: CDR1 ENHRY, CDR2 SYGVKD. This CDR3 spans 14 amino acids. The CDR3 sequence: CAISEPTRQETQYF. CDR3 nucleotide sequence: TGTGCCATCAGTGAACCGACTAGACAAGAGACCCAGTACTTC.

This clonotype was counted between two and nine times. J is TRBJ2-5 and V is TRBV7-2; 8 positions agree with TRBD1. The CDR3 runs 15 residues. Germline loops: CDR1 SGHTA, CDR2 FQGNSA. Unmatched junction bases numbered 12, after V lost 7 bases and J lost 5 bases. CDR3 protein: CASTKLGQGSETQYF. The CDR3 DNA reads as TGTGCCAGCACAAAGCTAGGACAGGGTTCGGAGACCCAGTACTTC.

This clonotype was observed at least ten times. Here the CDR3 DNA reads TGCAGTGCTTTGACGACTAGCGGGGCTCCAGATACGCAGTATTTT. This gives the protein CSALTTSGAPDTQYF. The chain uses TRBV20-1 and TRBJ2-3; 11 bases are shared with TRBD2. CDR1 and CDR2 from the germline V gene are DFQATT and SNEGSKA (reference sequence). The CDR3 has 15 residues. Trimming took 5 bases from V and 4 from J; bases not matched to a gene: 8.

This chain uses TRBV12-3 or TRBV12-4 with TRBJ1-4; TRBD1 is a possible D gene (5 bases). The CDR3 contains 14 residues. V shed 6 bases and J shed 7 bases, with 15 bases lying between them. CDR3 nucleotide sequence: TGTGCCAGCAGATCAGGGTACGCGGGTGAAAAACTGTTTTTT. Its protein is CASRSGYAGEKLFF.

The chain has TRBV5-1 and TRBJ2-1; TRBD2 aligns across 14 bases. This CDR3 comprises 18 residues. Germline loops: CDR1 SGHRS, CDR2 YFSETQ. Unmatched junction bases numbered 10, after V lost 0 bases and J lost 8 bases. Here the CDR3 reads CASSLETSGGALWYEQFF. For the CDR3, the DNA is TGCGCCAGCAGCTTGGAGACTAGCGGGGGGGCCCTCTGGTATGAGCAGTTCTTC. The full variable domain, rest sourced from reference TRBV5-1 and TRBJ2-1, is KAGVTQTPRYLIKTRGQQVTLSCSPISGHRSVSWYQQTPGQGLQFLFEYFSETQRNKGNFPGRFSGRQFSNSRSEMNVSTLELGDSALYLCASSLETSGGALWYEQFFGPGTRLTVL.

This clonotype was picked up a small number of times. V is TRBV6-5 and J is TRBJ2-5; tentatively, D is TRBD2 (6 bases). The V and J ends lost 0 bases and 5 bases respectively, with 10 bases between them. In germline, CDR1 is MNHEY, CDR2 SVGAGI. This CDR3 is 14 amino acids long. The CDR3 DNA reads as TGTGCCAGCAGTTACTCGCGGGACGGGGAGACCCAGTACTTC. This encodes CASSYSRDGETQYF.

The rearrangement links TRBV12-3 or TRBV12-4 to TRBJ1-1; 9 positions match TRBD1. The CDR3 is made up of 16 amino acids. V shed 7 bases and J 4 bases; nucleotides not matched to a gene: 13. CDR3 nucleotides: TGTGCCAGCACCCTCCTTGGGACAGGGCGGCGCACTGAAGCTTTCTTT. It is translated as CASTLLGTGRRTEAFF.

The V call is TRBV9, the J call TRBJ2-2; perhaps D is TRBD1 or TRBD2 (5 bases each). Germline V gene lookup returns CDR1 SGDLS and CDR2 YYNGEE. The CDR3 consists of 13 residues. Between the trimmed V and J ends, which lost 1 base and 7 bases, there was a span of 8 bases. CDR3 DNA sequence: TGTGCCAGCAGCGTACAGGGAGTCGGGGAGCTGTTTTTT. This gives the protein CASSVQGVGELFF.

This chain uses TRBV20-1 with TRBJ2-3; D is perhaps TRBD2 (6 bases). Germline V gene data show CDR1 as DFQATT and CDR2 as SNEGSKA (reference sequence). This CDR3 contains 14 residues. Trimming left V 4 bases short and J 2 bases short, with 13 bases between. The CDR3 bases are TGCAGTGCTATACGTAGCGGAAACACAGATACGCAGTATTTT. Its translation is CSAIRSGNTDTQYF.